This entry lists 12 T cell receptor beta chains sequenced from one sample in a study of human T cells and chemical hapten exposure. TCRdb independently ran MiXCR on the RACE reads; one entry per CDR3 protein. There are 150,000 or so distinct CDR3 sequences in the sample; around 15% occur only once, and less than 2% lies in the top ten. Time point meaning: patch test 1, 2 weeks after DPC sensitization. Treatment meaning: therapeutic diphenylcyclopropenone sensitization with weekly scalp DPC. Source: whole blood, taken in connection with sensitization to the hapten diphenylcyclopropenone (DPC). These receptors were obtained from a woman aged 30 to 39 with alopecia areata. Some clones in this sample may be carry-over from other donors' samples.

Ten or more counts support this clonotype. The chain combines TRBV28 with TRBJ2-5; 8 bases line up with TRBD2. The CDR3 spans 17 residues. Per germline, CDR1 MDHEN and CDR2 SYDVKM. Trimming removed 5 bases from V and 1 base from J; junction bases left unmatched: 12. The CDR3 reads CASSRRLLTSGQETQYF. CDR3 in DNA: TGTGCCAGCAGTCGACGCCTTTTAACTAGCGGCCAAGAGACCCAGTACTTC.

This chain joins TRBV7-9 and TRBJ2-3; D could derive from TRBD1 or TRBD2 (5 bases each). The ends were cut back, 4 bases at V and 1 base at J, with 12 bases in the middle. Germline CDR1 is SEHNR and CDR2 is FQNEAQ (reference sequence). This CDR3 has 15 amino acids. CDR3 coding DNA: TGTGCCAGCAGCTCCGATGTGGGGGGCACAGATACGCAGTATTTT. Its protein is CASSSDVGGTDTQYF.

The chain carries TRBV6-5 and TRBJ2-4; D tentatively reads TRBD1 or TRBD2 (5 bases each). The germline V gene has CDR1 MNHEY and CDR2 SVGAGI. Trimming shortened V by 5 bases and J by 0 bases, and 11 bases separated the two germline ends. The CDR3 consists of 15 residues. CDR3 region: CASSRGVIAKNIQYF. CDR3 DNA sequence: TGTGCCAGCAGTAGAGGGGTAATAGCCAAAAACATTCAGTACTTC.

The chain is built from TRBV29-1 and TRBJ1-4, with D perhaps matching TRBD1 (6 bases). CDR1 and CDR2 from the germline V gene are SQVTM and ANQGSEA. The CDR3 runs 13 residues. Deletions cut 3 bases from V and 7 bases from J, with 12 bases between. The CDR3 DNA follows: TGCAGCGTTGAGACAGGAGAGAGTGAAAAACTGTTTTTT. Residues: CSVETGESEKLFF.

This clonotype was observed a handful of times. The rearrangement links TRBV2 to TRBJ2-2; 7 nucleotides match TRBD2. Germline CDR1 is SNHLY and CDR2 is FYNNEI. The CDR3 length is 17 residues. V was clipped by 7 bases and J by 0 bases; unmatched bases: 11. This CDR3 is CASTPRASGTNTGELFF. The CDR3 DNA reads TGTGCCAGCACTCCCAGGGCTAGCGGAACGAACACCGGGGAGCTGTTTTTT.

A few counts support this clonotype. The J gene is TRBJ1-6, the V gene TRBV7-2, with 8 bases identical to TRBD1. The CDR3 totals 16 residues. J was trimmed by 10 bases and V by 0 bases; bases with no gene match: 8. Germline V gene data show CDR1 as SGHTA and CDR2 as FQGNSA. The CDR3 spells CASSLARRTGSSPLHF. The CDR3 DNA reads TGTGCCAGCAGCTTAGCGCGCAGGACAGGGAGCTCACCCCTCCACTTT.

The genes are TRBV11-2 and TRBJ2-6; D is undetermined. Between the trimmed V and J ends, which lost 4 bases and 1 base, there was a span of 17 bases. Germline V lookup: CDR1 SGHAT, CDR2 FQNNGV. The CDR3 is 18 residues long. CDR3 in DNA: TGTGCCAGCAGCTCCATGCCGAGCTTTGGGTCTGGGGCCAACGTCCTGACTTTC. Translation: CASSSMPSFGSGANVLTF. Using reference TRBV11-2 and TRBJ2-6 for the parts outside the CDR3, the full variable domain is EAGVAQSPRYKIIEKRQSVAFWCNPISGHATLYWYQQILGQGPKLLIQFQNNGVVDDSQLPKDRFSAERLKGVDSTLKIQPAKLEDSAVYLCASSSMPSFGSGANVLTFGAGSRLTVL.

The chain combines TRBV6-2 or TRBV6-3 with TRBJ1-1; D call uncertain. The CDR3 has 14 amino acids. V dropped 6 bases and J dropped 0 bases, with 11 bases sitting between them. Germline assignment: CDR1 MNHEY and CDR2 SVGEGT. As DNA, the CDR3 is TGTGCCAGCAGCCGCAGCGGCTTGAACACTGAAGCTTTCTTT. It encodes CASSRSGLNTEAFF.

This clonotype was counted many times. The rearrangement joins TRBV3-1 to TRBJ1-2; D is unclear. V dropped 0 bases and J dropped 3 bases, with 8 bases sitting between them. This CDR3 region has 14 residues. Germline values: CDR1 LGHDT, CDR2 YNNKEL (reference sequence). The CDR3 reads CASSQDSGHYGYTF. CDR3 DNA sequence: TGTGCCAGCAGCCAAGATTCCGGACACTATGGCTACACCTTC.

This clonotype turned up a few times. V and J are TRBV12-3 or TRBV12-4 and TRBJ2-7; possible D gene TRBD1, 6 bases. Trimming took off 5 bases at V and 1 base at J, with 15 bases between the two ends. The CDR3 runs to 15 residues. Here the CDR3 reads CASSAGQTGSYEQYF. The CDR3 nucleotides are TGTGCCAGCAGTGCAGGACAGACGGGATCCTACGAGCAGTACTTC.

This clonotype was observed a few times. The chain uses TRBV20-1 and TRBJ1-1, with TRBD1 as a possible D gene (5 bases). CDR1 and CDR2 (germline): DFQATT, SNEGSKA (reference sequence). The germline V and J ends were trimmed by 3 bases and 1 base, with 12 bases remaining between them. This CDR3 spans 14 amino acids. The CDR3 here is CSASAVQGNTEAFF. The DNA for the CDR3 is TGCAGTGCTAGCGCGGTCCAGGGGAACACTGAAGCTTTCTTT.

This clonotype was seen many times. The chain has TRBV7-6 and TRBJ2-5; D is possibly TRBD2 (6 bases). V was clipped by 8 bases and J by 2 bases, with 15 bases between them. CDR1 and CDR2 (germline): SGHVS, FNYEAQ. The CDR3 totals 14 residues. The CDR3 DNA reads TGTGCCAGCGGAGGGACCCTCGAGCAAGAGACCCAGTACTTC. Amino acids: CASGGTLEQETQYF. The entire variable domain, with the rest obtained from reference TRBV7-6 and TRBJ2-5, is as follows: GAGVSQSPRYKVTKRGQDVALRCDPISGHVSLYWYRQALGQGPEFLTYFNYEAQQDKSGLPNDRFSAERPEGSISTLTIQRTEQRDSAMYRCASGGTLEQETQYFGPGTRLLVL.